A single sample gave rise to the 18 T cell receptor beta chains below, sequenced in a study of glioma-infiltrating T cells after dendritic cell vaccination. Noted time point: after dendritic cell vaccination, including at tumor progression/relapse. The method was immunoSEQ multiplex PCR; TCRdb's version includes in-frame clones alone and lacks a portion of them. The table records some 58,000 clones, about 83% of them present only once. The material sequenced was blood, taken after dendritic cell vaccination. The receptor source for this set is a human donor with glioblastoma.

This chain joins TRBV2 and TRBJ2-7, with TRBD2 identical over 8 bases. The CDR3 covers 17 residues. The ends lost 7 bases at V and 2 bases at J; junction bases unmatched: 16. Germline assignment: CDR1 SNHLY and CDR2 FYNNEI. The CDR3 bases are TGTGCCAGCAATGGCCCCCTAGTAGTCGGGGGGGCCTACGAGCAGTACTTC. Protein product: CASNGPLVVGGAYEQYF.

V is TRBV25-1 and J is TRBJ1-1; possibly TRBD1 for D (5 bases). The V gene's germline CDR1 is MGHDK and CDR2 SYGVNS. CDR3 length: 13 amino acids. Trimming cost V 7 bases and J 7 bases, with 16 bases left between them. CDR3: CASKSRDLSEAFF. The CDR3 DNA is TGTGCCAGCAAAAGCCGGGACTTAAGTGAAGCTTTCTTT. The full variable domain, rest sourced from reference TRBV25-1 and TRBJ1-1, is EADIYQTPRYLVIGTGKKITLECSQTMGHDKMYWYQQDPGMELHLIHYSYGVNSTEKGDLSSESTVSRIRTEHFPLTLESARPSHTSQYLCASKSRDLSEAFFGQGTRLTVV.

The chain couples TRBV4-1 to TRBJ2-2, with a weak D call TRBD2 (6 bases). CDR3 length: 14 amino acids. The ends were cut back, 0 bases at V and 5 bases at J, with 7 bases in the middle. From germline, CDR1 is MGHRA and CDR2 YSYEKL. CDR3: CASSQDGGTGELFF. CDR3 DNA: TGCGCCAGCAGCCAAGATGGGGGGACCGGGGAGCTGTTTTTT.

CDR3 amino acids: CASSLRLPGGDETQYF. The DNA of the CDR3 is TGTGCCAGCAGCTTAAGGCTGCCAGGGGGCGATGAGACCCAGTACTTC. The chain employs TRBV13 and TRBJ2-5; 8 nucleotides match TRBD1. This CDR3 has 16 amino acids. In germline, CDR1 is PRHDT, CDR2 FYEKMQ (reference sequence). Germline trimming cut 2 bases from V and 5 bases from J; bases unmatched to any gene: 10.

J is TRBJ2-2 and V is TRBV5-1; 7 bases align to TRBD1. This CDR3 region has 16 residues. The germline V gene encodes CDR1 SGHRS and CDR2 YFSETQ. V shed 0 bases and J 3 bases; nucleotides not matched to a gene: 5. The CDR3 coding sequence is TGCGCCAGCAGCTTGGGGGACAGAGCTCACACCGGGGAGCTGTTTTTT. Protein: CASSLGDRAHTGELFF.

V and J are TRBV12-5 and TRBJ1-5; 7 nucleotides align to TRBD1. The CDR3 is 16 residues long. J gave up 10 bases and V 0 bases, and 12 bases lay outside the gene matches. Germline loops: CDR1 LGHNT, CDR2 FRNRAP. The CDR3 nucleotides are TGTGCTAGTGGTTTGGTAAAGGGGCAGGGGGTCGGCCCCCAGCATTTT. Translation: CASGLVKGQGVGPQHF.

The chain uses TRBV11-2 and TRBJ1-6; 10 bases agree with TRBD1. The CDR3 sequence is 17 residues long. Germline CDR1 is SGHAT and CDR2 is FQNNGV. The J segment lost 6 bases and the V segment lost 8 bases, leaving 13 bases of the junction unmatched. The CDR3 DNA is TGTGCCAGCCCACTTATTTTCGGGGACAGGGGTAATTCACCCCTCCACTTT. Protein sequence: CASPLIFGDRGNSPLHF.

CDR3 amino acids: CAWTTMGAGGPAGELFF. CDR3 nucleotide sequence: TGTGCCTGGACCACAATGGGAGCGGGGGGGCCGGCCGGGGAGCTGTTTTTT. The gene calls are TRBV30 and TRBJ2-2; 10 nucleotides agree with TRBD2. V lost 4 bases to trimming and J lost 6 bases; unmatched junction nucleotides: 14. Germline V lookup: CDR1 GTSNPN, CDR2 SVGIG (reference sequence). This CDR3 is 17 amino acids long.

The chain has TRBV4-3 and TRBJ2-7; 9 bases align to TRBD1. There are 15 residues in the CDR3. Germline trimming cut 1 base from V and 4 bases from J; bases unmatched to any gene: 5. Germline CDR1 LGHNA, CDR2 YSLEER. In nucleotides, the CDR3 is TGCGCCAGCAGCCAAGTTACAGGGGGCGGGTACGAGCAGTACTTC. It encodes CASSQVTGGGYEQYF.

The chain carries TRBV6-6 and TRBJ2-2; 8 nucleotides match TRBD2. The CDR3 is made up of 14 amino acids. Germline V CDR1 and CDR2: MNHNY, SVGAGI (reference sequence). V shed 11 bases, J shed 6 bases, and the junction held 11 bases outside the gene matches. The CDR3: CAAQGSGVSGELFF. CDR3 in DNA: TGTGCCGCCCAGGGTAGCGGGGTTTCCGGGGAGCTGTTTTTT.

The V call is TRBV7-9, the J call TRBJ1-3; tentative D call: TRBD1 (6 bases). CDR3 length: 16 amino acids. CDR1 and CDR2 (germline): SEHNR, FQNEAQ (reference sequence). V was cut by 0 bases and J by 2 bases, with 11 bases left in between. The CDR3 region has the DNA TGTGCCAGCAGCTTAGCGACGACAGGAGCTGGAAACACCATATATTTT. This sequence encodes CASSLATTGAGNTIYF.

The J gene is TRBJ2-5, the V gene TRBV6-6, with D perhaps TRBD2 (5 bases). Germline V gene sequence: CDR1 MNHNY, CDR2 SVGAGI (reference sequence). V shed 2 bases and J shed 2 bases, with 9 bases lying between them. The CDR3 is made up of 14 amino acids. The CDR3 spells CASSYPGTQETQYF. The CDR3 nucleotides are TGTGCCAGCAGTTACCCGGGAACGCAAGAGACCCAGTACTTC.

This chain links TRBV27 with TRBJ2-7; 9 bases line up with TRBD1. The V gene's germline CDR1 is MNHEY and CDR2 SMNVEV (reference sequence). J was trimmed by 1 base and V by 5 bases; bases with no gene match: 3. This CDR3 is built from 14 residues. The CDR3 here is CASSKQGASYEQYF. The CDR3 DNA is TGTGCCAGCAGTAAACAGGGGGCGTCCTACGAGCAGTACTTC.

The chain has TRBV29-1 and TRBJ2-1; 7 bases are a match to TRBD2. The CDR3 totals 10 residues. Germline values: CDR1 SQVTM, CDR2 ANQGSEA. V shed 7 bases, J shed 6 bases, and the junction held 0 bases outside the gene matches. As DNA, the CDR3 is TGCAGCGGGGGGGGCAATGAGCAGTTCTTC. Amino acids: CSGGGNEQFF.

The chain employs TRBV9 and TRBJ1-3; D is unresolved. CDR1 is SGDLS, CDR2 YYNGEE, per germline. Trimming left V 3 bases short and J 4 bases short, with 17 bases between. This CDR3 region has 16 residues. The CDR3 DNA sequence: TGTGCCAGCAGCGCCGGCACCGGGAACGTCGGAAACACCATATATTTT. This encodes CASSAGTGNVGNTIYF.

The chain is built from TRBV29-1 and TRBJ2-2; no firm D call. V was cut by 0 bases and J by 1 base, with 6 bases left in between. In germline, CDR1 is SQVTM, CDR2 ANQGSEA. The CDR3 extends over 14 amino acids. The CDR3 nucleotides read TGCAGCGTTGAAGATCTTTGGAACACCGGGGAGCTGTTTTTT. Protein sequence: CSVEDLWNTGELFF.

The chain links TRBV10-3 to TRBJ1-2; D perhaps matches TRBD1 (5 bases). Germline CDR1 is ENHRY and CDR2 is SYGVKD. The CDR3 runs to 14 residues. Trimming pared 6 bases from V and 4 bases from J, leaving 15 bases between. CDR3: CAIRKSGPRYGYTF. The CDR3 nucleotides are TGTGCCATCAGAAAGTCAGGGCCACGCTATGGCTACACCTTC.

Written as DNA, the CDR3 is TGTGCCAGCAGCTTAGCTTGGGCGGGGGGAAACTACGAGCAGTACTTC. Translating it yields CASSLAWAGGNYEQYF. The chain carries TRBV7-9 and TRBJ2-7, with 8 bases identical to TRBD2. This CDR3 spans 16 amino acids. J gave up 3 bases and V 0 bases, and 7 bases lay outside the gene matches. Germline CDR1 reads SEHNR; CDR2 reads FQNEAQ (reference sequence).